Listed below are T cell receptor beta chains from one sample, sequenced in a study of cytomegalovirus exposure and HLA in healthy donors. Assay: immunoSEQ multiplex PCR; the TCRdb copy retains only in-frame clones and omits some. The sample yields about 280,000 clones, 70% to 90% seen once. The sample consisted of PBMCs. The source is a woman aged 18-35 years in good health and CMV-seronegative. Each CDR3 is given with its conserved first and last residue. The order of the fields is CDR3 DNA, CDR3 protein, V gene, D gene, clone size, J gene. The D gene is left open where the match is weak. A clone size is listed for some rows: how often the clone was seen (once, few, many), or a class if it is expanded.

CDR3 DNA: TGTGCCAGCAGGGACGGGGGGACGCAGTATTTT
CDR3 protein: CASRDGGTQYF
V gene: TRBV9
D gene: TRBD2
clone size: NA
J gene: TRBJ2-3

CDR3 DNA: TGTGCCAGCAGCTCACCCCTCGGACTAGCGGGCCACAATGAGCAGTTCTTC
CDR3 protein: CASSSPLGLAGHNEQFF
V gene: TRBV11-2
D gene: TRBD2
clone size: NA
J gene: TRBJ2-1

CDR3 DNA: TGTGCCTGGGCCATAGCGGGAGCTGGAGATACGCAGTATTTT
CDR3 protein: CAWAIAGAGDTQYF
V gene: TRBV30
D gene: TRBD2
clone size: NA
J gene: TRBJ2-3

CDR3 DNA: TGTGCCACCCTGGGAGGGGACAGGGGGCTTGGGACTGAAGCTTTCTTT
CDR3 protein: CATLGGDRGLGTEAFF
V gene: TRBV10-3
D gene: TRBD1
clone size: NA
J gene: TRBJ1-1

CDR3 DNA: TGTGCCATAGGAGACAGGGTTTACGAGCAGTACTTC
CDR3 protein: CAIGDRVYEQYF
V gene: TRBV2
D gene: TRBD1
clone size: few
J gene: TRBJ2-7

CDR3 DNA: TGTGCCAGCAGTTTACCCCCCCAGACGGGCTATGGCTACACCTTC
CDR3 protein: CASSLPPQTGYGYTF
V gene: TRBV28
D gene: NA
clone size: NA
J gene: TRBJ1-2

CDR3 DNA: TGTGCCAGCAGACGGGACTCAAACTACAATGAGCAGTTCTTC
CDR3 protein: CASRRDSNYNEQFF
V gene: TRBV6-4
D gene: NA
clone size: NA
J gene: TRBJ2-1

CDR3 DNA: TGTGCCAGCTCACCACGAGGAAGAAATAATTCACCCCTCCACTTT
CDR3 protein: CASSPRGRNNSPLHF
V gene: TRBV18
D gene: NA
clone size: NA
J gene: TRBJ1-6

CDR3 DNA: TGTGCCAGCAGTGGGGAGAAGAGCAGGAGCTACGAGCAGTACTTC
CDR3 protein: CASSGEKSRSYEQYF
V gene: TRBV27
D gene: NA
clone size: NA
J gene: TRBJ2-7

CDR3 DNA: TGTGCCAGCGGACAGGGGCATAATTCACCCCTCCACTTT
CDR3 protein: CASGQGHNSPLHF
V gene: TRBV11-3
D gene: TRBD1
clone size: NA
J gene: TRBJ1-6

CDR3 DNA: TGCGCCAGCAGCTTGTCGCTTGGCAGGGGCTACGAGCAGTACTTC
CDR3 protein: CASSLSLGRGYEQYF
V gene: TRBV5-1
D gene: NA
clone size: once
J gene: TRBJ2-7

CDR3 DNA: TGTGCCAGCAGCTTGCGACGGGAGGGGGGGAGCACAGATACGCAGTATTTT
CDR3 protein: CASSLRREGGSTDTQYF
V gene: TRBV5-5
D gene: TRBD2
clone size: NA
J gene: TRBJ2-3

CDR3 DNA: TGTGCCAGCAGTTACTCGGGACAAACAGACTACGAGCAGTACTTC
CDR3 protein: CASSYSGQTDYEQYF
V gene: TRBV6-6
D gene: NA
clone size: NA
J gene: TRBJ2-7

CDR3 DNA: TGTGCCAGCAGCTTAGACGGACAGGGAAACAACAATGAGCAGTTCTTC
CDR3 protein: CASSLDGQGNNNEQFF
V gene: TRBV11-2
D gene: TRBD1
clone size: NA
J gene: TRBJ2-1

CDR3 DNA: TGCGCCAGCAGCTTGAGCCCTAGCGGGTCGGGAGATACGCAGTATTTT
CDR3 protein: CASSLSPSGSGDTQYF
V gene: TRBV5-1
D gene: TRBD2
clone size: NA
J gene: TRBJ2-3

CDR3 DNA: TGTGCCAGCAGTTTTGGACAGGCAGACGGATCGAGTAGGCAGTTCTTC
CDR3 protein: CASSFGQADGSSRQFF
V gene: TRBV28
D gene: TRBD1
clone size: NA
J gene: TRBJ2-1

CDR3 DNA: TGCGCCAGCAGCTTGCGGGGAAGCTACGAGCAGTACTTC
CDR3 protein: CASSLRGSYEQYF
V gene: TRBV5-1
D gene: NA
clone size: NA
J gene: TRBJ2-7

CDR3 DNA: TGTGCCAGCAGCCAAAACACTCTCCCCAGGCTGTACGAGCAGTACTTC
CDR3 protein: CASSQNTLPRLYEQYF
V gene: TRBV14
D gene: NA
clone size: NA
J gene: TRBJ2-7

CDR3 DNA: TGTGCCAGCAGCTTAGAAACTAATCAGCCCCAGCATTTT
CDR3 protein: CASSLETNQPQHF
V gene: TRBV7-2
D gene: NA
clone size: NA
J gene: TRBJ1-5

CDR3 DNA: TGTGCCACCAGCAGAGAGCTCGGACTAGCGGGAGGAACCTACGAGCAGTACTTC
CDR3 protein: CATSRELGLAGGTYEQYF
V gene: TRBV15
D gene: TRBD2
clone size: NA
J gene: TRBJ2-7

CDR3 DNA: TGTGCCAGTAGTATAGGGGGGCTTCAGCCCCAGCATTTT
CDR3 protein: CASSIGGLQPQHF
V gene: TRBV19
D gene: NA
clone size: NA
J gene: TRBJ1-5

CDR3 DNA: TGCGCCAGCAGCCAAGATGAAGACGGGACAGGGATGGATGAGCAGTTCTTC
CDR3 protein: CASSQDEDGTGMDEQFF
V gene: TRBV4-3
D gene: TRBD1
clone size: NA
J gene: TRBJ2-1

CDR3 DNA: TGTGCCAGCAGTGCGGACAATTCTGGGGCCAACGTCCTGACTTTC
CDR3 protein: CASSADNSGANVLTF
V gene: TRBV2
D gene: NA
clone size: NA
J gene: TRBJ2-6

CDR3 DNA: TGCGCCAGCAGCTTGGGACTAGCGGGAGGGTTAGGGGCCAACGTCCTGACTTTC
CDR3 protein: CASSLGLAGGLGANVLTF
V gene: TRBV5-1
D gene: TRBD2
clone size: NA
J gene: TRBJ2-6